Listed below are T cell receptor beta chains from one sample, sequenced in a study of blood T cell repertoires in COVID-19. Data came from immunoSEQ multiplex PCR; TCRdb stores just in-frame clones and leaves some out. This sample has 350,000 to 450,000 clones; roughly four fifths occur once, and the top ten carry 5.1%. What was sequenced was PBMCs or T cells enriched from blood (not recorded which). All receptors derive from a woman in her 50s who had recovered from COVID-19. Both conserved end residues are part of each CDR3. The D gene is left open where the match is weak. Rows may omit the clone size; those that give it use once, few, many or a size class.

J gene	V gene	clone size	D gene	CDR3 protein	CDR3 DNA
TRBJ1-6	TRBV27	once	NA	CASSLEGGNSPLHF	TGTGCCAGCAGTTTAGAGGGAGGGAATTCACCCCTCCACTTT
TRBJ1-5	TRBV11-3	NA	TRBD1	CASSFGRDRGLLGNQPQHF	TGTGCCAGCAGCTTCGGCCGGGACAGGGGGCTTTTAGGCAATCAGCCCCAGCATTTT
TRBJ2-7	TRBV9	few	NA	CASSVASTDFEQYF	TGTGCCAGCAGCGTAGCTTCGACAGACTTCGAGCAGTACTTC
TRBJ1-5	TRBV6-2/TRBV6-3	NA	TRBD1	CASSPRTGGRSNQPQHF	TGTGCCAGCAGTCCCCGGACAGGGGGAAGGAGCAATCAGCCCCAGCATTTT
TRBJ1-2	TRBV6-5	few	NA	CAHRGGPRGYTF	TGTGCCCATAGGGGGGGGCCGAGGGGCTACACCTTC
TRBJ2-1	TRBV19	NA	TRBD2	CASERLAHNNEQFF	TGTGCCAGTGAAAGACTAGCGCATAACAATGAGCAGTTCTTC
TRBJ1-1	TRBV7-9	NA	TRBD1	CASSPTGGKNTEAFF	TGTGCCAGCAGCCCCACAGGGGGCAAGAACACTGAAGCTTTCTTT
TRBJ1-6	TRBV30	many	NA	CAWSSARNSPLHF	TGTGCCTGGAGTTCCGCCAGAAATTCACCCCTCCACTTT
TRBJ1-2	TRBV12-3/TRBV12-4	NA	NA	CASSRPGHRGYTF	TGTGCCAGCAGCCGCCCAGGTCATCGGGGCTACACCTTC
TRBJ1-2	TRBV11-2	NA	TRBD1	CASSFRTGANVGYTF	TGTGCCAGCAGCTTCCGGACAGGGGCGAATGTTGGCTACACCTTC
TRBJ1-2	TRBV2	NA	TRBD1	CANPLGTGDGYTF	TGTGCCAATCCCCTTGGGACAGGGGATGGCTACACCTTC
TRBJ1-1	TRBV5-5	NA	NA	CASSLMTDTEAFF	TGTGCCAGCAGCCTCATGACAGACACTGAAGCTTTCTTT
TRBJ2-1	TRBV7-8	many	TRBD2	CASSLRLAGANEQFF	TGTGCCAGCAGCTTAAGATTAGCGGGAGCCAATGAGCAGTTCTTC
TRBJ1-5	TRBV3-1/TRBV3-2	NA	NA	CASSQQVNQPQHF	TGTGCCAGCAGCCAGCAGGTCAATCAGCCCCAGCATTTT
TRBJ1-2	TRBV19	NA	NA	CASTRGPSNYGYTF	TGTGCCAGTACCAGGGGACCCTCTAACTATGGCTACACCTTC
TRBJ2-7	TRBV7-9	NA	NA	CASSSSGDWYEQYF	TGTGCCAGCAGCTCGTCGGGGGATTGGTACGAGCAGTACTTC
TRBJ2-5	TRBV7-3	NA	NA	CASRPPTGETQYF	TGTGCCAGCAGGCCCCCGACAGGAGAGACCCAGTACTTC
TRBJ1-1	TRBV7-9	NA	TRBD1	CASSYALGRGRLTEAFF	TGTGCCAGCAGCTACGCCTTAGGCAGGGGGCGCTTAACTGAAGCTTTCTTT
TRBJ2-2	TRBV29-1	NA	NA	CSATPRQDTGELFF	TGCAGCGCCACCCCCCGTCAGGATACCGGGGAGCTGTTTTTT
TRBJ1-1	TRBV30	NA	NA	CAWDFQNTEAFF	TGTGCCTGGGACTTCCAGAACACTGAAGCTTTCTTT
TRBJ2-1	TRBV19	NA	TRBD2	CASNGLAGGGEQFF	TGTGCCAGTAACGGACTAGCGGGAGGAGGTGAGCAGTTCTTC
TRBJ1-1	TRBV5-4	NA	NA	CASSLDAGMNTEAFF	TGTGCCAGCAGCTTGGACGCAGGGATGAACACTGAAGCTTTCTTT
TRBJ2-1	TRBV6-5	NA	NA	CASSYSSGRNEQFF	TGTGCCAGCAGTTACTCCTCGGGGAGGAATGAGCAGTTCTTC
TRBJ1-4	TRBV21-1	once	NA	CASSNSQYRDRDEKLFF	TGTGCCAGCAGCAATTCCCAGTACCGGGACAGGGATGAAAAACTGTTTTTT
TRBJ1-3	TRBV7-8	few	NA	CASSFRSGRSGNTIYF	TGTGCCAGCAGCTTTAGGAGCGGACGCTCTGGAAACACCATATATTTT
TRBJ1-1	TRBV7-2	once	TRBD1	CASSLATGDITEAFF	TGTGCCAGCAGCTTAGCTACAGGGGATATCACTGAAGCTTTCTTT
TRBJ1-1	TRBV3-1/TRBV3-2	NA	TRBD1	CASSKRGQGPNTEAFF	TGTGCCAGCAGCAAAAGGGGACAGGGTCCGAACACTGAAGCTTTCTTT
TRBJ2-1	TRBV20-1	NA	NA	CSARDRRAWFF	TGCAGTGCTAGAGATCGCAGGGCATGGTTCTTC
TRBJ1-1	TRBV3-1/TRBV3-2	NA	NA	CASSPGQIQNTEAFF	TGTGCCAGCAGCCCAGGACAGATTCAGAACACTGAAGCTTTCTTT
TRBJ1-5	TRBV19	once	TRBD1	CASKDRTGLYNQPQHF	TGTGCCAGTAAGGACAGGACAGGCCTTTACAATCAGCCCCAGCATTTT
TRBJ2-7	TRBV14	NA	TRBD2	CASSPVFRGLAGEKQYF	TGTGCCAGCAGCCCAGTATTCAGGGGACTAGCGGGAGAAAAGCAGTACTTC
TRBJ2-7	TRBV30	NA	TRBD2	CAWSVPGRGDGYEQYF	TGTGCCTGGAGTGTACCGGGACGGGGGGACGGCTACGAGCAGTACTTC
TRBJ1-2	TRBV28	NA	NA	CASRPSTEWGYTF	TGTGCCAGCAGACCCTCGACAGAATGGGGCTACACCTTC
TRBJ1-5	TRBV5-1	NA	NA	CASSLTGTMSQPQHF	TGCGCCAGCAGCTTAACCGGGACAATGTCTCAGCCCCAGCATTTT
TRBJ2-1	TRBV5-1	NA	TRBD2	CASRTGLADIYNEQFF	TGCGCCAGCAGAACGGGACTAGCTGACATTTACAATGAGCAGTTCTTC
TRBJ2-5	TRBV6-5	NA	NA	CASSLQGNLQETQYF	TGTGCCAGCAGTTTACAGGGAAATCTCCAAGAGACCCAGTACTTC
TRBJ1-2	TRBV11-2	NA	NA	CASSLNTGNYGYTF	TGTGCCAGCAGCTTAAACACAGGGAACTATGGCTACACCTTC
TRBJ2-1	TRBV19	NA	TRBD1	CASSRGQGAFPSNEQFF	TGTGCCAGTAGTCGGGGACAGGGGGCGTTCCCGTCCAATGAGCAGTTCTTC
TRBJ2-3	TRBV7-9	NA	NA	CASSEPGPLAYTQYF	TGTGCCAGCAGCGAACCGGGCCCTCTAGCTTACACGCAGTATTTT